This entry describes one T cell receptor (beta chain). V dropped 2 bases and J dropped 6; count of bases not matched to a gene: 4. This CDR3 comprises 17 residues. The germline gives CDR1 MDHEN, CDR2 SYDVKM. Assay used: immunoSEQ multiplex PCR; TCRdb lists only in-frame clones, some missing. The sample lists about 59,000 clones, about 90% occurring once. This sample was included in a study of T cell changes during pregnancy in multiple sclerosis. The receptor's source is a female donor in good health, enrolled as a control in a pregnancy study. The source material was peripheral blood, sampled in the third trimester of pregnancy. This sequence joins TRBV28 and TRBJ2-2; TRBD2 matches at 15 bases. The CDR3 spells CASSLPGLAGGAGELFF. The CDR3 DNA sequence: TGTGCCAGCAGTTTACCCGGACTAGCGGGAGGGGCCGGGGAGCTGTTTTTT. The full variable domain, in which reference TRBV28 and TRBJ2-2 provide the parts outside the CDR3, is DVKVTQSSRYLVKRTGEKVFLECVQDMDHENMFWYRQDPGLGLRLIYFSYDVKMKEKGDIPEGYSVSREKKERFSLILESASTNQTSMYLCASSLPGLAGGAGELFFGEGSRLTVL.